The 9 T cell receptor beta chains reported below all come from one sample, sequenced in a study of shared clonotypes between healthy human individuals. Generated by immunoSEQ multiplex PCR, the TCRdb table keeps only in-frame clones and is missing some. Of over 850,000 clones in the sample, approximately 80% are singletons; the top ten hold roughly 0.56%. Sample: memory CD4+ T cells from PBMCs. Regarding subset: CD45RA-negative fraction. All receptors come from a man aged 18 to 29 in good health. Some clones in this sample may be carry-over from other donors' samples.

The genes are TRBV18 and TRBJ1-5, with D unresolved. CDR1 is KGHSH and CDR2 is LQKENI in the germline V gene. The CDR3 runs to 15 residues. V was pared by 3 bases and J by 4 bases, with 13 bases between. The CDR3 bases are TGTGCCAGCTCACCGTCGAGAGTCCAGAATCAGCCCCAGCATTTT. Protein: CASSPSRVQNQPQHF.

CDR3 DNA: TGTGCTAGTGGTGGACAAAGGACTAGCGGGAGTGTCTCCTACAATGAGCAGTTCTTC. Protein: CASGGQRTSGSVSYNEQFF. The rearrangement uses TRBV12-5 and TRBJ2-1; TRBD2 agrees at 13 bases. V shed 5 bases, J shed 0 bases, and the junction held 10 bases outside the gene matches. The CDR3 is made up of 19 amino acids. CDR1 LGHNT and CDR2 FRNRAP come from the germline V gene.

Only a few counts were recorded for this clone. The chain has TRBV4-1 and TRBJ1-3; unclear D gene. Germline CDR1 reads MGHRA; CDR2 reads YSYEKL. There are 16 residues in the CDR3. The ends were cut back, 3 bases at V and 3 bases at J, with 15 bases in the middle. CDR3 DNA: TGCGCCAGCAGCCATACACCTCGGACGGATGGAAACACCATATATTTT. Protein product: CASSHTPRTDGNTIYF.

The chain combines TRBV6-5 with TRBJ1-5, with TRBD1 matching over 8 bases. The CDR3 covers 14 residues. With 5 bases clipped from V and 5 bases from J, the junction kept 5 bases outside the gene matches. The germline CDR1 and CDR2 sequences are MNHEY and SVGAGI. CDR3 region: CASSAQGVYQPQHF. The CDR3 DNA reads TGTGCCAGCAGTGCACAGGGGGTTTATCAGCCCCAGCATTTT.

This clone showed up just a few times. The gene calls are TRBV9 and TRBJ1-1; 11 nucleotides align to TRBD1. Germline values: CDR1 SGDLS, CDR2 YYNGEE. Trimming took 0 bases from V and 6 from J; bases not matched to a gene: 4. This CDR3 contains 15 residues. The CDR3 reads CASSVGWDRGSEAFF. CDR3 sequence (DNA): TGTGCCAGCAGCGTAGGATGGGACAGGGGGTCTGAAGCTTTCTTT.

The rearrangement uses TRBV11-2 and TRBJ2-5, with 8 bases aligning to TRBD1. The V gene's germline CDR1 is SGHAT and CDR2 FQNNGV. Unmatched junction bases numbered 9, after V lost 5 bases and J lost 4 bases. CDR3 length equals 15 residues. As DNA, the CDR3 is TGTGCCAGCAGCCCCATCCAGGGGGCGGCAGAGACCCAGTACTTC. Translation gives CASSPIQGAAETQYF. The full variable domain, completed using reference TRBV11-2 and TRBJ2-5, is EAGVAQSPRYKIIEKRQSVAFWCNPISGHATLYWYQQILGQGPKLLIQFQNNGVVDDSQLPKDRFSAERLKGVDSTLKIQPAKLEDSAVYLCASSPIQGAAETQYFGPGTRLLVL.

The V call is TRBV28, the J call TRBJ1-1; 9 bases fit TRBD1. From germline, CDR1 is MDHEN and CDR2 SYDVKM. V lost 7 bases and J lost 5; bases outside the gene matches: 14. The CDR3 length is 16 residues. CDR3 residues: CASTNGGQGRWTEAFF. The CDR3 DNA sequence: TGTGCCAGCACCAACGGGGGACAGGGTAGATGGACTGAAGCTTTCTTT. The full variable domain, completed using reference TRBV28 and TRBJ1-1, is DVKVTQSSRYLVKRTGEKVFLECVQDMDHENMFWYRQDPGLGLRLIYFSYDVKMKEKGDIPEGYSVSREKKERFSLILESASTNQTSMYLCASTNGGQGRWTEAFFGQGTRLTVV.

The V and J genes are TRBV5-1 and TRBJ2-3; 9 nucleotides line up with TRBD1. Germline loops: CDR1 SGHRS, CDR2 YFSETQ. This CDR3 is built from 13 residues. Trimming cost V 10 bases and J 4 bases; bases outside gene matches: 7. CDR3 region: CAVRDRVSDTQYF. For the CDR3, the DNA is TGCGCCGTCCGGGACAGGGTGTCAGATACGCAGTATTTT. Together with reference TRBV5-1 and TRBJ2-3, the CDR3 gives the full variable domain: KAGVTQTPRYLIKTRGQQVTLSCSPISGHRSVSWYQQTPGQGLQFLFEYFSETQRNKGNFPGRFSGRQFSNSRSEMNVSTLELGDSALYLCAVRDRVSDTQYFGPGTRLTVL.

V is TRBV25-1 and J is TRBJ1-2, with TRBD1 as a possible D gene (5 bases). Deletions cut 0 bases from V and 0 bases from J, with 8 bases between. Germline V CDR1 and CDR2: MGHDK, SYGVNS. This CDR3 region has 15 residues. The DNA for the CDR3 is TGTGCCAGCAGTGAATACAGGGAAGCTAACTATGGCTACACCTTC. Translated, it gives CASSEYREANYGYTF.